One and the same sample provided the 32 T cell receptor beta chains below, sequenced in a study of cytomegalovirus exposure and HLA in healthy donors. Both 60 Vbeta primers and 13 Jbeta primers went into the PCR. The repertoire was sequenced with immunoSEQ multiplex PCR; TCRdb's copy has only in-frame clones and lacks some. The table lists under 150,000 clones, 75% to 85% of them singletons, with more than 1.1% in the top ten. Sequences were obtained from PBMCs. The receptors here all came from a woman aged 35 to 49 in good health and CMV-seronegative.

This clone was observed once. The gene calls are TRBV7-8 and TRBJ2-7; no firm D call. The CDR3 is 15 residues long. The V gene lost 6 bases and the J gene lost 1 base, with 16 bases spanning the gap. Germline V lookup: CDR1 SGHVS, CDR2 FQNEAQ. The CDR3 DNA reads as TGTGCCAGCAGGGCGACCCCCAGCGAATCCTACGAGCAGTACTTC. Protein sequence: CASRATPSESYEQYF. The full variable domain, its missing parts supplied by reference TRBV7-8 and TRBJ2-7, is GAGVSQSPRYKVAKRGQDVALRCDPISGHVSLFWYQQALGQGPEFLTYFQNEAQLDKSGLPSDRFFAERPEGSVSTLKIQRTQQEDSAVYLCASRATPSESYEQYFGPGTRLTVT.

The CDR3 protein is CASSWGGDNEQFF. The CDR3 region has the DNA TGCGCCAGCAGCTGGGGGGGGGACAATGAGCAGTTCTTC. The J gene is TRBJ2-1, the V gene TRBV5-1, with 7 bases aligning to TRBD2. Germline CDR1 reads SGHRS; CDR2 reads YFSETQ. The V segment lost 3 bases and the J segment 5 bases; nucleotides outside the gene matches: 2. The CDR3 contains 13 residues.

For this clone: The identical CDR3 is also encoded by other nucleotide sequences in the sample. The chain recombines TRBV9 with TRBJ2-5; D is ambiguous. The length of the CDR3 is 14 residues. The germline V gene has CDR1 SGDLS and CDR2 YYNGEE. Trimming took 0 bases from V and 1 from J, leaving 7 bases between them. In DNA, the CDR3 is TGTGCCAGCAGCGTAGGTGGCAGCCAAGAGACCCAGTACTTC. It translates to CASSVGGSQETQYF.

The genes are TRBV19 and TRBJ2-4, with D unclear. The CDR3 consists of 15 residues. Germline V gives CDR1 LNHDA, CDR2 SQIVND (reference sequence). Between the trimmed V and J ends, which lost 5 bases and 3 bases, there was a span of 14 bases. The DNA of the CDR3 is TGTGCCAGTAGTGTGTCCCAAGGCGGCAAAAACATTCAGTACTTC. This sequence encodes CASSVSQGGKNIQYF.

The table lists this clone with a few counts. At the DNA level, this CDR3 is encoded by other sequences in the same sample as well. The chain is built from TRBV28 and TRBJ1-2; no definite D call. From germline, CDR1 is MDHEN and CDR2 SYDVKM. Trimming left V 6 bases short and J 5 bases short, with 7 bases between. This CDR3 is 11 amino acids long. As DNA, the CDR3 is TGTGCCAGCAGCTCCGGGTATGGCTACACCTTC. Amino acid sequence: CASSSGYGYTF.

The chain combines TRBV27 with TRBJ2-7; 8 bases match TRBD1. Germline trimming cut 8 bases from V and 7 bases from J; bases unmatched to any gene: 13. The germline CDR1 and CDR2 sequences are MNHEY and SMNVEV (reference sequence). CDR3 size: 14 residues. The CDR3, as DNA: TGTGCCAGCTCTCGACAGGGGCGACTTACGGAGCAGTACTTC. Translation gives CASSRQGRLTEQYF.

V usage is TRBV15 and J usage is TRBJ2-2, with a weak D call TRBD1 (6 bases). Trimming took off 5 bases at V and 6 bases at J, with 19 bases between the two ends. This CDR3 is built from 16 residues. From germline, CDR1 is LNHNV and CDR2 YYDKDF (reference sequence). In DNA, the CDR3 is TGTGCCACCAGCTCAGGGGAACAGTCGGTCCCCGGGGAGCTGTTTTTT. Amino acids: CATSSGEQSVPGELFF. The full variable domain, completed using reference TRBV15 and TRBJ2-2, is DAMVIQNPRYQVTQFGKPVTLSCSQTLNHNVMYWYQQKSSQAPKLLFHYYDKDFNNEADTPDNFQSRRPNTSFCFLDIRSPGLGDTAMYLCATSSGEQSVPGELFFGEGSRLTVL.

This clone was picked up a small number of times. This sequence joins TRBV12-5 and TRBJ1-2; 7 bases align to TRBD1. The germline gives CDR1 LGHNT, CDR2 FRNRAP. With V trimmed by 3 bases and J by 6 bases, 4 bases remained unmatched. The CDR3 is 13 amino acids. In nucleotides, the CDR3 is TGTGCTAGTGGTTTAGGGCAGGGGGATGGCTACACCTTC. As protein: CASGLGQGDGYTF.

The chain carries TRBV5-6 and TRBJ2-7; D may be TRBD1 (5 bases). Germline CDR1 and CDR2: SGHDT and YYEEEE. CDR3 length equals 15 residues. The V gene lost 6 bases and the J gene lost 7 bases, with 23 bases spanning the gap. DNA of the CDR3: TGTGCCAGCACCGCGCGTGGGGCGCAGGTTTGGGAGCAGTACTTC. Residues: CASTARGAQVWEQYF.

The V and J genes are TRBV7-2 and TRBJ1-1; D not certain. Germline V lookup: CDR1 SGHTA, CDR2 FQGNSA. The CDR3 is made up of 15 amino acids. Trimming left V 0 bases short and J 1 base short, with 9 bases between. CDR3 protein: CASSLARVGNTEAFF. The CDR3 nucleotides are TGTGCCAGCAGCTTAGCGCGGGTAGGGAACACTGAAGCTTTCTTT.

The chain has TRBV6-5 and TRBJ1-1; D is perhaps TRBD1 (6 bases). V was clipped by 7 bases and J by 4 bases, with 13 bases between them. This CDR3 has 13 residues. Per the germline V gene, CDR1 is MNHEY and CDR2 is SVGAGI. The CDR3 bases are TGTGCCAGCACTCAGCAGGGGATCACTGAAGCTTTCTTT. It specifies CASTQQGITEAFF.

CDR3 amino acids: CASRELAGGPRDTQYF. The CDR3 nucleotides are TGTGCCAGCAGGGAACTAGCGGGGGGGCCCAGGGATACGCAGTATTTT. The chain links TRBV4-2 to TRBJ2-3, with TRBD2 matching over 13 bases. V dropped 6 bases and J dropped 6; count of bases not matched to a gene: 9. Germline values: CDR1 LGHNA, CDR2 YNFKEQ. The CDR3 extends over 16 amino acids.

J is TRBJ1-1 and V is TRBV6-1; 7 bases are a match to TRBD1. The CDR3 runs 12 residues. J gave up 3 bases and V 11 bases, and 6 bases lay outside the gene matches. CDR1 and CDR2 (germline): MNHNS, SASEGT. For the CDR3, the DNA is TGTGCCGGAGGGGGCGAATACACTGAAGCTTTCTTT. This gives the protein CAGGGEYTEAFF.

The chain has TRBV10-3 and TRBJ1-4, with D possibly TRBD1 on 6 matching bases. This CDR3 is built from 16 residues. Germline-derived CDR1 and CDR2 are ENHRY and SYGVKD. Trimming stripped 4 bases from V and 2 bases from J, with 14 bases between. In DNA form, the CDR3 reads TGTGCCATCAGTGTCAGTCAGGGGCTCACTAATGAAAAACTGTTTTTT. Amino acid sequence: CAISVSQGLTNEKLFF.

A few counts support this clone. The chain has TRBV9 and TRBJ2-7, with TRBD1 matching 7 bases. Germline CDR1 SGDLS, CDR2 YYNGEE. V lost 2 bases and J lost 3; bases outside the gene matches: 8. CDR3 length equals 15 residues. This CDR3 reads CASSVGQTGNYEQYF. The CDR3 bases are TGTGCCAGCAGCGTGGGACAGACCGGGAACTACGAGCAGTACTTC.

The rearrangement joins TRBV9 to TRBJ1-6, with 7 bases matching TRBD1. The CDR3 covers 15 residues. The V and J ends lost 3 bases and 8 bases, in that order; junction bases with no gene match: 8. CDR1 and CDR2 (germline): SGDLS, YYNGEE. DNA of the CDR3: TGTGCCAGCAGCGATAGGGGGCTACCGGATTCACCCCTCCACTTT. Amino acid sequence: CASSDRGLPDSPLHF. The variable domain in full, with the rest retrieved from reference TRBV9 and TRBJ1-6, is DSGVTQTPKHLITATGQRVTLRCSPRSGDLSVYWYQQSLDQGLQFLIQYYNGEERAKGNILERFSAQQFPDLHSELNLSSLELGDSALYFCASSDRGLPDSPLHFGNGTRLTVT.

The V and J genes are TRBV5-5 and TRBJ2-5; TRBD2 agrees at 14 bases. The germline CDR1 and CDR2 sequences are SGHKS and YYEKEE (reference sequence). The CDR3 is made up of 17 amino acids. Unmatched junction bases numbered 9, after V lost 5 bases and J lost 3 bases. The CDR3 DNA is TGTGCCAGCAGTCTGGTCGGGACTAGCGGGGGAAAAGAGACCCAGTACTTC. It codes for CASSLVGTSGGKETQYF.

V gene TRBV7-2 combines with J gene TRBJ2-5; the match to TRBD2 covers 13 bases. Losses at the gene ends were 4 bases for V and 0 bases for J; bases not matched to a gene: 8. This CDR3 has 18 residues. Germline V gene sequence: CDR1 SGHTA, CDR2 FQGNSA. The CDR3 loop is CASSSGLAGATYQETQYF. The CDR3, as DNA: TGTGCCAGCAGCTCCGGACTAGCGGGGGCGACGTACCAAGAGACCCAGTACTTC.

As concerns this clone: At one end the junction does not follow the germline gene, possibly because of a read error. The V and J genes are TRBV5-1 and TRBJ2-7; D perhaps matches TRBD1 (6 bases). CDR3 length: 14 amino acids. In germline, CDR1 is SGHRS, CDR2 YFSETQ. CDR3 amino acids: CASSTHGQNYEQCF. CDR3 sequence (DNA): TGCGCCAGCAGCACACACGGACAGAACTACGAGCAGTGCTTC.

The rearrangement uses TRBV30 and TRBJ2-3, with a possible D match to TRBD2 (5 bases). Trimming cost V 0 bases and J 2 bases, with 12 bases left between them. The germline CDR1 and CDR2 sequences are GTSNPN and SVGIG (reference sequence). CDR3 length: 15 amino acids. CDR3 sequence reads: CAWSVRTSYTDTQYF. The DNA of the CDR3 is TGTGCCTGGAGTGTAAGGACTTCCTACACAGATACGCAGTATTTT. Looking up the rest from reference TRBV30 and TRBJ2-3 gives the full variable domain: SQTIHQWPATLVQPVGSPLSLECTVEGTSNPNLYWYRQAAGRGLQLLFYSVGIGQISSEVPQNLSASRPQDRQFILSSKKLLLSDSGFYLCAWSVRTSYTDTQYFGPGTRLTVL.

The chain combines TRBV7-6 with TRBJ1-1; D remains ambiguous. Germline loops: CDR1 SGHVS, CDR2 FNYEAQ. V dropped 5 bases and J dropped 0 bases, with 19 bases sitting between them. This CDR3 spans 17 amino acids. CDR3 amino acids: CASSPQARAELNTEAFF. As DNA, the CDR3 is TGTGCCAGCAGCCCCCAGGCCCGCGCAGAGTTGAACACTGAAGCTTTCTTT.

This chain links TRBV11-2 with TRBJ1-1; a weak D match, TRBD1 (6 bases). CDR1 is SGHAT and CDR2 is FQNNGV in the germline V gene. Trimming took off 1 base at V and 6 bases at J, with 12 bases between the two ends. The CDR3 is made up of 14 amino acids. The CDR3 DNA reads TGTGCCAGCAGCTTAGGGACAGAAGGAGCTGAAGCTTTCTTT. This encodes CASSLGTEGAEAFF.

This clone appeared once. The chain links TRBV29-1 to TRBJ2-7; TRBD1 matches 9 bases. The CDR3 has 16 amino acids. Germline V lookup: CDR1 SQVTM, CDR2 ANQGSEA. J lost 4 bases, V lost 3 bases, and 13 bases had no gene match. For the CDR3, the DNA is TGCAGCGTTGATTTGGGGGTAGGGACAGGGAGTTACGAGCAGTACTTC. Amino acid sequence: CSVDLGVGTGSYEQYF.

The V and J genes are TRBV5-4 and TRBJ2-1; 8 bases are a match to TRBD2. CDR3 length: 15 amino acids. Germline V gives CDR1 SGHNT, CDR2 YYREEE (reference sequence). V lost 1 base and J lost 2; bases outside the gene matches: 2. CDR3 region: CASSLSGGAYNEQFF. The CDR3 DNA follows: TGTGCCAGCAGCTTGAGCGGGGGTGCCTACAATGAGCAGTTCTTC.

The sample holds a few counts of this clone. This chain joins TRBV5-1 and TRBJ1-2, with D perhaps TRBD1 (5 bases). Germline-derived CDR1 and CDR2 are SGHRS and YFSETQ. The CDR3 spans 16 residues. V shed 2 bases and J shed 2 bases, with 16 bases lying between them. CDR3 in DNA: TGCGCCAGCAGCTTTCTCGGGGAGGGACTGAACTATGGCTACACCTTC. Residues: CASSFLGEGLNYGYTF.

The rearrangement links TRBV7-9 to TRBJ2-6, with D maybe TRBD1 (6 bases). Germline V gene data show CDR1 as SEHNR and CDR2 as FQNEAQ (reference sequence). The CDR3 length is 13 residues. The germline V and J ends were trimmed by 8 bases and 2 bases, with 7 bases remaining between them. The CDR3 region is CASHRAGANVLTF. DNA for the CDR3: TGTGCCAGCCACAGGGCTGGGGCCAACGTCCTGACTTTC. The full variable domain, completed using reference TRBV7-9 and TRBJ2-6, is DTGVSQNPRHKITKRGQNVTFRCDPISEHNRLYWYRQTLGQGPEFLTYFQNEAQLEKSRLLSDRFSAERPKGSFSTLEIQRTEQGDSAMYLCASHRAGANVLTFGAGSRLTVL.

This chain joins TRBV7-8 and TRBJ1-3, with D unresolved. The CDR3 has 15 amino acids. In germline, CDR1 is SGHVS, CDR2 FQNEAQ. V was clipped by 1 base and J by 4 bases, with 11 bases between them. The CDR3 sequence is CASSLELGGGNTIYF. DNA of the CDR3: TGTGCCAGCAGCTTAGAACTCGGAGGGGGAAACACCATATATTTT.

The chain couples TRBV5-5 to TRBJ1-5; D ambiguous. V dropped 0 bases and J dropped 4 bases, with 11 bases sitting between them. This CDR3 has 15 amino acids. CDR1 is SGHKS and CDR2 is YYEKEE in the germline V gene (reference sequence). CDR3 bases: TGTGCCAGCAGCTTGGGAGGCGAAGGTAATCAGCCCCAGCATTTT. Amino acids: CASSLGGEGNQPQHF.

The V gene is TRBV6-1, the J gene TRBJ2-7, with TRBD1 matching 8 bases. With 6 bases clipped from V and 4 bases from J, the junction kept 2 bases outside the gene matches. The CDR3 sequence is 12 residues long. CDR1 is MNHNS and CDR2 is SASEGT in the germline V gene. CDR3 region: CASRGQGYEQYF. DNA for the CDR3: TGTGCCAGCAGAGGACAGGGATACGAGCAGTACTTC.

The chain employs TRBV10-3 and TRBJ1-1; D might be TRBD1 (6 bases). Trimming shortened V by 10 bases and J by 7 bases, and 13 bases separated the two germline ends. This CDR3 has 11 residues. CDR1 ENHRY and CDR2 SYGVKD come from the germline V gene. In DNA, the CDR3 is TGTGCCAGAGACAGGCGCTTTGAAGCTTTCTTT. This gives the protein CARDRRFEAFF.

This rearrangement joins TRBV27 to TRBJ2-6, with 7 positions matching TRBD1. This CDR3 has 16 residues. With 5 bases clipped from V and 2 bases from J, the junction kept 6 bases outside the gene matches. Germline V gene sequence: CDR1 MNHEY, CDR2 SMNVEV (reference sequence). Here the CDR3 reads CASSPRDSAGANVLTF. The DNA of the CDR3 is TGTGCCAGCAGTCCCCGGGACAGTGCTGGGGCCAACGTCCTGACTTTC.

The chain has TRBV4-3 and TRBJ2-1; 12 bases match TRBD2. There are 19 residues in the CDR3. V shed 0 bases, J shed 0 bases, and the junction held 6 bases outside the gene matches. Germline assignment: CDR1 LGHNA and CDR2 YSLEER. The CDR3 loop reads CASSQEASGGVSSYNEQFF. In DNA, the CDR3 is TGCGCCAGCAGCCAAGAGGCTAGCGGGGGGGTAAGCTCCTACAATGAGCAGTTCTTC.